What follows are 14 T cell receptor beta chains derived from one specimen sequenced in a study of CD8 T cells in ankylosing spondylitis. Study results and limitations: Roughly eight highly homologous variants formed a TCR beta motif that appeared characteristic of ankylosing spondylitis blood.

TCRdb called the 5' RACE reads again in MiXCR, with one record for every CDR3 protein. The table includes about 440,000 distinct CDR3 sequences, roughly 17% detected once. Their antigens remain unidentified. The source material was blood, either unsorted or a sorted T cell fraction (not recorded which). The receptors come from a male donor with ankylosing spondylitis.

The chain recombines TRBV5-1 with TRBJ2-1, with TRBD1 matching 12 bases. J gave up 10 bases and V 0 bases, and 11 bases lay outside the gene matches. The CDR3 spans 17 residues. Germline V lookup: CDR1 SGHRS, CDR2 YFSETQ. CDR3 sequence: CASSLDGTGGAGWEQFF. In nucleotides, the CDR3 is TGCGCCAGCAGCTTGGACGGGACAGGGGGCGCCGGTTGGGAGCAGTTCTTC.

CDR3 DNA sequence: TGCAGTGCTAGAGGGCCGTTCTACGAGCAGTACTTC. Residues: CSARGPFYEQYF. The gene calls are TRBV20-1 and TRBJ2-7; D is unclear. The CDR3 contains 12 residues. The germline V gene encodes CDR1 DFQATT and CDR2 SNEGSKA (reference sequence). Between the trimmed V and J ends, which lost 1 base and 3 bases, there was a span of 7 bases.

The gene calls are TRBV5-6 and TRBJ2-3; D gene unclear. CDR3 size: 16 residues. Germline V gives CDR1 SGHDT, CDR2 YYEEEE. The ends were cut back, 5 bases at V and 2 bases at J, with 18 bases in the middle. The CDR3 spells CASSHSTGRTTDTQYF. Here the CDR3 DNA reads TGTGCCAGCAGTCATTCTACGGGCAGGACCACAGATACGCAGTATTTT.

This clonotype was counted at least ten times. This chain links TRBV5-1 with TRBJ2-1; possibly TRBD2 for D (6 bases). V lost 4 bases and J lost 1, with 12 bases in between. Germline-derived CDR1 and CDR2 are SGHRS and YFSETQ. The CDR3 loop spans 15 amino acids. CDR3 sequence reads: CASSLTSSSYNEQFF. The DNA for the CDR3 is TGCGCCAGCAGCCTGACTAGTAGTTCCTACAATGAGCAGTTCTTC.

This clonotype was counted only a few times. The gene calls are TRBV4-1 and TRBJ2-5, with a tentative D call TRBD1 (6 bases). V was pared by 0 bases and J by 7 bases, with 27 bases between. Looked up from germline, CDR1 is MGHRA and CDR2 is YSYEKL. This CDR3 is built from 19 residues. CDR3 in amino acids: CASSQELAAGDGSTGTQYF. CDR3 DNA sequence: TGCGCCAGCAGCCAAGAATTGGCGGCAGGGGATGGGTCCACCGGGACCCAGTACTTC.

This clonotype came up a few times. V is TRBV7-2 and J is TRBJ1-1; the D is unclear. The germline V and J ends were trimmed by 5 bases and 1 base, with 17 bases remaining between them. Germline assignment: CDR1 SGHTA and CDR2 FQGNSA. The CDR3 is 16 amino acids. The CDR3 sequence: CASSPWTKSRNTEAFF. The DNA of the CDR3 is TGTGCCAGCAGCCCCTGGACGAAGTCCCGGAACACTGAAGCTTTCTTT.

CDR3 DNA: TGCAAGACCTCGGGGGCCTATGGCTACACCTTC. It codes for CKTSGAYGYTF. The chain employs TRBV29-1 and TRBJ1-2, with D possibly being TRBD1 (6 bases). This CDR3 is built from 11 residues. The V gene's germline CDR1 is SQVTM and CDR2 ANQGSEA.

In this sample, this clonotype turned up a few times. V is TRBV7-9 and J is TRBJ2-3; D gene uncertain. CDR3 size: 13 residues. The germline V gene encodes CDR1 SEHNR and CDR2 FQNEAQ (reference sequence). The ends were cut back, 6 bases at V and 5 bases at J, with 12 bases in the middle. The DNA of the CDR3 is TGTGCCAGCAGGCCGAGGCCGGAAGATACGCAGTATTTT. It codes for CASRPRPEDTQYF.

The rearrangement links TRBV18 to TRBJ2-2; 7 nucleotides align to TRBD1. This CDR3 is 17 amino acids long. With 6 bases clipped from V and 1 base from J, the junction kept 11 bases outside the gene matches. Germline CDR1 and CDR2: KGHSH and LQKENI. DNA for the CDR3: TGTGCCAGCTCCAGGGACAGCCCTAAAGTGAACACCGGGGAGCTGTTTTTT. Translated, it gives CASSRDSPKVNTGELFF.

DNA of the CDR3: TGTGCCTGGAGTGTACACCAGTTGAACACTGAAGCTTTCTTT. Its protein product is CAWSVHQLNTEAFF. V gene TRBV30 combines with J gene TRBJ1-1, with D unresolved. This CDR3 comprises 14 residues. V was cut by 0 bases and J by 0 bases, with 8 bases left in between. CDR1 and CDR2 (germline): GTSNPN, SVGIG (reference sequence).

This clonotype occurred a few times. This chain joins TRBV9 and TRBJ1-1; D might be TRBD1 (5 bases). Trimming removed 4 bases at V and 1 base at J, with 17 bases between. The CDR3 has 16 residues. Germline CDR1 SGDLS, CDR2 YYNGEE. The CDR3: CASSRGSSGGNTEAFF. The DNA for the CDR3 is TGTGCCAGCAGCAGGGGCTCGTCGGGGGGGAACACTGAAGCTTTCTTT.

This clonotype was counted only a few times. The rearrangement uses TRBV3-1 and TRBJ2-5, with D possibly TRBD2 on 5 matching bases. This CDR3 comprises 15 residues. Trimming took off 5 bases at V and 2 bases at J, with 15 bases between the two ends. The germline V gene has CDR1 LGHDT and CDR2 YNNKEL (reference sequence). CDR3 bases: TGTGCCAGCAGCTCCCGAGGGTCGTTACAAGAGACCCAGTACTTC. Its translation is CASSSRGSLQETQYF.

This chain connects TRBV7-2 to TRBJ2-5; D could derive from TRBD1 or TRBD2 (5 bases each). This CDR3 contains 14 residues. Between the trimmed V and J ends, which lost 3 bases and 5 bases, there was a span of 13 bases. Per germline, CDR1 SGHTA and CDR2 FQGNSA. The CDR3 region is CASSFNSGQETQYF. CDR3 DNA sequence: TGTGCCAGCAGCTTTAACTCGGGGCAGGAGACCCAGTACTTC.

This clonotype was seen a few times. The chain carries TRBV20-1 and TRBJ1-5; maybe TRBD1 (6 bases). The CDR3 is 16 residues long. The V end was cut by 3 bases, the J end by 0 bases, with 15 bases between. Germline V gene data show CDR1 as DFQATT and CDR2 as SNEGSKA (reference sequence). In DNA, the CDR3 is TGCAGTGCTAGTATCCAGGGGATGTATAGCAATCAGCCCCAGCATTTT. This gives the protein CSASIQGMYSNQPQHF.